Shown below are 14 T cell receptor beta chains from a single sample sequenced in a study of response to subunit inactivated influenza vaccine. TCRdb processed the RT-PCR reads anew with MiXCR; each CDR3 protein has one entry. In the table there are some 500,000 distinct CDR3 sequences, 10% to 15% of which are singletons. Sequencing was performed on PBMCs from blood, taken about 40 days after vaccination. Receptors originate from a man aged 45 to 65 who received an inactivated influenza vaccine.

There are many counts of this clonotype. CDR3 residues: CASSFLVGDEKLFF. The CDR3 bases are TGTGCCAGCAGTTTCTTAGTAGGGGATGAAAAACTGTTTTTT. The chain couples TRBV28 to TRBJ1-4; a weak D match, TRBD1 (5 bases). Trimming took 3 bases from V and 6 from J, leaving 11 bases between them. This CDR3 comprises 14 residues. Germline V gene lookup returns CDR1 MDHEN and CDR2 SYDVKM. Drawing the rest from reference TRBV28 and TRBJ1-4, the complete variable domain is DVKVTQSSRYLVKRTGEKVFLECVQDMDHENMFWYRQDPGLGLRLIYFSYDVKMKEKGDIPEGYSVSREKKERFSLILESASTNQTSMYLCASSFLVGDEKLFFGSGTQLSVL.

This chain connects TRBV11-2 to TRBJ2-4, with 11 positions matching TRBD2. From germline, CDR1 is SGHAT and CDR2 FQNNGV. Trimming took 5 bases from V and 8 from J; bases not matched to a gene: 17. This CDR3 region has 18 residues. The CDR3 reads CASSVLRELAGEKYIQYF. CDR3 DNA sequence: TGTGCCAGCAGCGTCCTACGGGAACTAGCGGGAGAGAAGTACATTCAGTACTTC.

The genes are TRBV20-1 and TRBJ1-3, with D possibly matching TRBD1 (5 bases). This CDR3 spans 12 amino acids. V lost 3 bases and J lost 8, with 11 bases in between. Germline V gene lookup returns CDR1 DFQATT and CDR2 SNEGSKA (reference sequence). Here the CDR3 reads CSARGGVHTIYF. CDR3 bases: TGCAGTGCTAGGGGGGGGGTACACACCATATATTTT.

V usage is TRBV12-3 or TRBV12-4 and J usage is TRBJ1-1; D might be TRBD1 (5 bases). Trimming shortened V by 6 bases and J by 1 base, and 18 bases separated the two germline ends. This CDR3 spans 16 amino acids. CDR3 in DNA: TGTGCCAGCAGCCACGGCAGGGTCGGAGGGAACACTGAAGCTTTCTTT. Its protein product is CASSHGRVGGNTEAFF.

The sample holds a few counts of this clonotype. The DNA for the CDR3 is TGTGCCAGCAGCGCCGGCCTACAGGGTGGCTACACCTTC. It specifies CASSAGLQGGYTF. The chain employs TRBV9 and TRBJ1-2; D is possibly TRBD1 (6 bases). CDR1 SGDLS and CDR2 YYNGEE come from the germline V gene. The CDR3 has 13 amino acids. The V gene lost 3 bases and the J gene lost 7 bases, with 13 bases spanning the gap.

V is TRBV6-2 or TRBV6-3 and J is TRBJ2-3; 8 bases fit TRBD2. The J segment lost 7 bases and the V segment lost 5 bases, leaving 11 bases of the junction unmatched. The CDR3 has 15 residues. In germline, CDR1 is MNHEY, CDR2 SVGEGT. The CDR3 DNA sequence: TGTGCCAGCAGTACCCCCAGCGGGAGAAAACATACGCAGTATTTT. It codes for CASSTPSGRKHTQYF.

The J gene is TRBJ2-7, the V gene TRBV4-2; 8 positions match TRBD1. The CDR3 has 16 amino acids. Losses at the gene ends were 3 bases for V and 2 bases for J; bases not matched to a gene: 9. Per the germline V gene, CDR1 is LGHNA and CDR2 is YNFKEQ. Here the CDR3 reads CASSQGDRRITYEQYF. The CDR3 DNA sequence: TGTGCCAGCAGCCAGGGGGACAGGAGAATAACCTACGAGCAGTACTTC.

The V call is TRBV28, the J call TRBJ2-7, with D possibly called TRBD1 or TRBD2 (5 bases each). The V end lost 6 bases, the J end lost 2 bases, and 29 bases lay between the germline ends. Germline V lookup: CDR1 MDHEN, CDR2 SYDVKM. CDR3 size: 19 residues. This CDR3 is CASSSAWAKDIHGTYEQYF. The CDR3 nucleotides are TGTGCCAGCAGCTCGGCATGGGCTAAGGACATACACGGGACCTACGAGCAGTACTTC.

The V and J genes are TRBV5-1 and TRBJ2-1; D possibly corresponds to TRBD1 (6 bases). Germline V CDR1 and CDR2: SGHRS, YFSETQ. V was pared by 1 base and J by 6 bases, with 14 bases between. The length of the CDR3 is 15 residues. CDR3 sequence: CASSLRGSRGNEQFF. Here the CDR3 DNA reads TGCGCCAGCAGCTTGAGGGGGTCCAGGGGCAATGAGCAGTTCTTC.

This clonotype was recorded a few times. The genes are TRBV20-1 and TRBJ1-6, with D tentatively TRBD1 (6 bases). The V gene lost 4 bases and the J gene lost 8 bases, with 12 bases spanning the gap. The CDR3 length is 13 residues. CDR1 and CDR2 from the germline V gene are DFQATT and SNEGSKA (reference sequence). The CDR3 sequence: CSAMYREHSPLHF. The DNA for the CDR3 is TGCAGTGCTATGTACAGGGAACATTCACCCCTCCACTTT.

CDR3 region: CATGTGYGYTF. The CDR3 DNA reads TGTGCCACAGGGACAGGGTATGGCTACACCTTC. J is TRBJ1-2 and V is TRBV10-3; 9 bases match TRBD1. V dropped 10 bases and J dropped 5; count of bases not matched to a gene: 2. Germline lookup yields CDR1 ENHRY and CDR2 SYGVKD. The CDR3 is 11 amino acids.

This clonotype was seen a handful of times. This chain joins TRBV19 and TRBJ2-2; possible D gene TRBD2, 6 bases. V lost 7 bases to trimming and J lost 5 bases, with 14 bases between them. Per germline, CDR1 LNHDA and CDR2 SQIVND (reference sequence). The CDR3 consists of 14 residues. The CDR3 sequence is CASTSGGRTGELFF. The CDR3 nucleotides are TGTGCCAGTACATCCGGGGGAAGAACCGGGGAGCTGTTTTTT.

This clonotype was seen repeatedly, ten times or more. CDR3 nucleotide sequence: TGCAGTGCCGAAACCGCGACTAGCGGGAGACGGCCCTACGAGCAGTACTTC. Protein product: CSAETATSGRRPYEQYF. The V call is TRBV20-1, the J call TRBJ2-7, with 12 bases matching TRBD2. The trim removed 6 bases at V and 2 bases at J, leaving 14 bases unmatched. The CDR3 totals 17 residues. The germline V gene encodes CDR1 DFQATT and CDR2 SNEGSKA (reference sequence).

This clonotype was seen at least ten times. The gene calls are TRBV12-3 or TRBV12-4 and TRBJ2-5; tentatively, D is TRBD2 (7 bases). The germline V and J ends were trimmed by 4 bases and 0 bases, with 18 bases remaining between them. The CDR3 consists of 17 residues. The CDR3 loop is CASSSTNREGYQETQYF. In nucleotides, the CDR3 is TGTGCCAGCAGTTCTACCAACAGGGAGGGCTACCAAGAGACCCAGTACTTC.